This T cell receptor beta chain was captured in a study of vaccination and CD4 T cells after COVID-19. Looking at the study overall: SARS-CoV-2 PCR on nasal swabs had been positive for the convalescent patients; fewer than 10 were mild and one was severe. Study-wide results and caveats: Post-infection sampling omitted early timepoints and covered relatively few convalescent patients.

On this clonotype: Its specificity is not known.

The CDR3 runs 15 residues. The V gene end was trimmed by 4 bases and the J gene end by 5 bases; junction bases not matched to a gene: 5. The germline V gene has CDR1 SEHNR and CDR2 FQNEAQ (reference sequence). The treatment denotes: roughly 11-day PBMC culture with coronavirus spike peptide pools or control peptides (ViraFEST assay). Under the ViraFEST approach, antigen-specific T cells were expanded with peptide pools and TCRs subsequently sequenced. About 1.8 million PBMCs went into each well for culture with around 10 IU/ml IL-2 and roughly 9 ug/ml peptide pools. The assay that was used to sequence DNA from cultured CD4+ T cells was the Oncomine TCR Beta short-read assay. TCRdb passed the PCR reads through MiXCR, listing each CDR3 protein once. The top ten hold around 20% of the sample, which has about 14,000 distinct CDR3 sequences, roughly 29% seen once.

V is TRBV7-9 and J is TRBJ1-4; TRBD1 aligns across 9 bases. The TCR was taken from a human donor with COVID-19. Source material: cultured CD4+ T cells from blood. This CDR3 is CASSSWTGDNEKLFF. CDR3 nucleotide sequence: TGTGCCAGCAGCTCCTGGACAGGGGACAATGAAAAACTGTTTTTT.